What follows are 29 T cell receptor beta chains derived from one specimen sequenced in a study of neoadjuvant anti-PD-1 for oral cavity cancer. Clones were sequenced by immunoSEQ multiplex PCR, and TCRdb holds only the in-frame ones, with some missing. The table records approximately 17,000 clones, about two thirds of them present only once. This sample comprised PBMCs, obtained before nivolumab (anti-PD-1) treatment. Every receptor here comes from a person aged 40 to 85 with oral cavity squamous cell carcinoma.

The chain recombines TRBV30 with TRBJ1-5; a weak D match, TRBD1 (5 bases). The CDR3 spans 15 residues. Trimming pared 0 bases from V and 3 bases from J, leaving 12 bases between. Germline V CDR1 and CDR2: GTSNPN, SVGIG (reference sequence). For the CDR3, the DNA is TGTGCCTGGAGTGTATCTAGGGGAATCAATCAGCCCCAGCATTTT. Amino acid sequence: CAWSVSRGINQPQHF.

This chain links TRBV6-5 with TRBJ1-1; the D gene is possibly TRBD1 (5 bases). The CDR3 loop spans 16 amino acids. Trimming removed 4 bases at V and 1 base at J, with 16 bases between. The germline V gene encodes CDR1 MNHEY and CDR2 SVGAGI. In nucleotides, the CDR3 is TGTGCCAGCAGTTTTTCCCCGGGACTTACGAACACTGAAGCTTTCTTT. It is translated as CASSFSPGLTNTEAFF.

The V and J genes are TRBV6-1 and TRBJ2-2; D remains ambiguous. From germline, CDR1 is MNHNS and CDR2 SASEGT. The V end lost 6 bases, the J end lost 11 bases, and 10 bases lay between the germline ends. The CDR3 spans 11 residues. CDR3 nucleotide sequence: TGTGCCAGCAGCCGGGTCCAAGAGCTGTTTTTT. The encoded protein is CASSRVQELFF.

CDR3 in amino acids: CASSESLVARANPGYTF. In DNA form, the CDR3 reads TGTGCCAGCAGTGAATCTCTGGTAGCCAGGGCTAATCCTGGCTACACCTTC. V gene TRBV2 combines with J gene TRBJ1-2, with D tentatively TRBD1 (5 bases). Germline CDR1 reads SNHLY; CDR2 reads FYNNEI. CDR3 length: 17 amino acids. V was cut by 2 bases and J by 7 bases, with 23 bases left in between.

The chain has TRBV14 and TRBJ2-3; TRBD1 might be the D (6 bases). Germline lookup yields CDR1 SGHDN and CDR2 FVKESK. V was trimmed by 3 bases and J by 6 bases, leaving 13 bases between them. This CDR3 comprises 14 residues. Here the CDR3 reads CASSQGARSDTQYF. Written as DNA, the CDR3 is TGTGCCAGCAGCCAGGGGGCGCGGAGTGATACGCAGTATTTT.

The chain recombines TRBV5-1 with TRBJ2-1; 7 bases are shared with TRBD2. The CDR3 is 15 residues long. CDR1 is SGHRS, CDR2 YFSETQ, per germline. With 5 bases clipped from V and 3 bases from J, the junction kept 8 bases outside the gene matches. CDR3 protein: CASSSEGGSYNEQFF. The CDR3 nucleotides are TGCGCCAGCAGTAGTGAGGGAGGGAGCTACAATGAGCAGTTCTTC.

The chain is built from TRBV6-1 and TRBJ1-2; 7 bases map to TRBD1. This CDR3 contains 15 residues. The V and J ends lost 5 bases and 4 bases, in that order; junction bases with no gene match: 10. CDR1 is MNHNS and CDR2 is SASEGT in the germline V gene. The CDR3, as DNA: TGTGCCAGCAGTCTTGGGGCAGGGGGGACCTATGGCTACACCTTC. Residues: CASSLGAGGTYGYTF.

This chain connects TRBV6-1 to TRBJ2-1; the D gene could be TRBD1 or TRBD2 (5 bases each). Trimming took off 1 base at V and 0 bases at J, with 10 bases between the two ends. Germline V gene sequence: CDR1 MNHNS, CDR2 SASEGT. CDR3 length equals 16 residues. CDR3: CASSEGGFGSYNEQFF. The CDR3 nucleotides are TGTGCCAGCAGTGAAGGGGGGTTTGGCTCCTACAATGAGCAGTTCTTC.

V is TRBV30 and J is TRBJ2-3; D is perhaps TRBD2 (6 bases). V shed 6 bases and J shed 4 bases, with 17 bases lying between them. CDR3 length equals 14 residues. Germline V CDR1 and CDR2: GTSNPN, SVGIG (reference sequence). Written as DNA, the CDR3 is TGTGCCTGCCTCGGGACTTCGGGCGCAGATACGCAGTATTTT. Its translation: CACLGTSGADTQYF. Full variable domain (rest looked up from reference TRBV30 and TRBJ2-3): SQTIHQWPATLVQPVGSPLSLECTVEGTSNPNLYWYRQAAGRGLQLLFYSVGIGQISSEVPQNLSASRPQDRQFILSSKKLLLSDSGFYLCACLGTSGADTQYFGPGTRLTVL.

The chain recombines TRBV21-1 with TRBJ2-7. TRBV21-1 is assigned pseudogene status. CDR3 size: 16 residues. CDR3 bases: TGTGCCAGCAGCCTAGAGAGGAGACAAACCCGCTACGAGCAGTACTTC. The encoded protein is CASSLERRQTRYEQYF.

The CDR3 DNA is TGTGCCTGGAAAGGGGGTGGCTACACCTTC. Residues: CAWKGGGYTF. This rearrangement joins TRBV30 to TRBJ1-2, with D possibly matching TRBD1 (6 bases). Germline CDR1 is GTSNPN and CDR2 is SVGIG (reference sequence). This CDR3 has 10 residues. The germline V and J ends were trimmed by 4 bases and 7 bases, with 7 bases remaining between them. Full variable domain (rest looked up from reference TRBV30 and TRBJ1-2): SQTIHQWPATLVQPVGSPLSLECTVEGTSNPNLYWYRQAAGRGLQLLFYSVGIGQISSEVPQNLSASRPQDRQFILSSKKLLLSDSGFYLCAWKGGGYTFGSGTRLTVV.

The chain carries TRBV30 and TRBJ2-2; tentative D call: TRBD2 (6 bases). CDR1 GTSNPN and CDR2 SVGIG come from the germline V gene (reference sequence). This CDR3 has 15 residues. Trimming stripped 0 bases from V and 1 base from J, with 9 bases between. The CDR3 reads CAWSVLGRNTGELFF. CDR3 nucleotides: TGTGCCTGGAGTGTACTCGGGAGGAACACCGGGGAGCTGTTTTTT.

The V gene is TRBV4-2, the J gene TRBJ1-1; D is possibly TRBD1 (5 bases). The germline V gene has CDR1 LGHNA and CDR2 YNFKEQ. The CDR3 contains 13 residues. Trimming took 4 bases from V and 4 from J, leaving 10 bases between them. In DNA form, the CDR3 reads TGTGCCAGCAGCCTCACAGGAGGCACTGAAGCTTTCTTT. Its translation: CASSLTGGTEAFF.

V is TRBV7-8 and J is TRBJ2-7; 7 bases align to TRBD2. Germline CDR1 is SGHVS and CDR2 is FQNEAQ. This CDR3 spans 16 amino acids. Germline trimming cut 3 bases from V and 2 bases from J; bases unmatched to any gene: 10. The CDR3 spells CASSFLGGSKTYEQYF. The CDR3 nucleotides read TGTGCCAGCAGCTTCCTCGGCGGGAGCAAGACCTACGAGCAGTACTTC.

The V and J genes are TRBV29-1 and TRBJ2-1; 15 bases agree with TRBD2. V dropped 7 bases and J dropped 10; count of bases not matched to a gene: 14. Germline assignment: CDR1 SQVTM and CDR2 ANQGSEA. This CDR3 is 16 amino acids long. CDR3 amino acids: CSGSTAPGLAGGEQFF. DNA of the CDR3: TGCAGCGGGTCCACAGCACCGGGACTAGCGGGAGGAGAGCAGTTCTTC.

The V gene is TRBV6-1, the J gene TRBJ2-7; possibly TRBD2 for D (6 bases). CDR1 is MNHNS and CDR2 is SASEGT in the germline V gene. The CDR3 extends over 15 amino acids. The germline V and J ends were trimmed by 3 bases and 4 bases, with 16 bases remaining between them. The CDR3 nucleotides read TGTGCCAGCAGTGAGCGGGCGGGAATCCTTTACGAGCAGTACTTC. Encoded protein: CASSERAGILYEQYF.

This chain's CDR3 is CASSYGAFWGTDTQYF. Written as DNA, the CDR3 is TGTGCCAGCAGCTATGGTGCCTTCTGGGGCACAGATACGCAGTATTTT. The chain recombines TRBV5-6 with TRBJ2-3; D not certain. V lost 3 bases to trimming and J lost 1 base, with 15 bases between them. Per germline, CDR1 SGHDT and CDR2 YYEEEE. This CDR3 is 16 amino acids long.

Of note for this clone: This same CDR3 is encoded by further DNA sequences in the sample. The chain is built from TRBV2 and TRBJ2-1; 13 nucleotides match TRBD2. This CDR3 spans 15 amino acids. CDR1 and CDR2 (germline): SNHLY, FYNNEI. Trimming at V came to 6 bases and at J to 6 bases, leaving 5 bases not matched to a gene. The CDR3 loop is CASRRTSGSSNEQFF. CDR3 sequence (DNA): TGTGCCAGCAGGCGGACTAGCGGGAGCTCCAATGAGCAGTTCTTC. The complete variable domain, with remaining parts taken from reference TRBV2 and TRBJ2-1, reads EPEVTQTPSHQVTQMGQEVILRCVPISNHLYFYWYRQILGQKVEFLVSFYNNEISEKSEIFDDQFSVERPDGSNFTLKIRSTKLEDSAMYFCASRRTSGSSNEQFFGPGTRLTVL.

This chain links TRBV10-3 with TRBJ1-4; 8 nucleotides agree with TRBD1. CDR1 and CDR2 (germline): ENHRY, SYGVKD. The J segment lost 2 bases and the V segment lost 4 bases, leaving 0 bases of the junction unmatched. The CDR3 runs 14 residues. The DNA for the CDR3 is TGTGCCATCAGTGGACAGGGGACTAATGAAAAACTGTTTTTT. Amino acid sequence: CAISGQGTNEKLFF.

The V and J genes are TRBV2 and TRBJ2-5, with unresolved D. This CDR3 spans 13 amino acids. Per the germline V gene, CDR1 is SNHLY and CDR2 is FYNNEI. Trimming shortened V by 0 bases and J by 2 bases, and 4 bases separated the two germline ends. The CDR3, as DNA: TGTGCCAGCAGTGAAGCCTGGCAAGAGACCCAGTACTTC. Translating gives CASSEAWQETQYF.

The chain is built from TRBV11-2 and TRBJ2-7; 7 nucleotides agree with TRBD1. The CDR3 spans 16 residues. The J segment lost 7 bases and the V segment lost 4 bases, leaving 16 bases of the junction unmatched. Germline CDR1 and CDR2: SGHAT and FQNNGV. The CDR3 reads CASSSIRDSPPREQYF. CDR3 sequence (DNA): TGTGCCAGCAGCTCAATTAGGGACAGCCCACCTCGGGAGCAGTACTTC.

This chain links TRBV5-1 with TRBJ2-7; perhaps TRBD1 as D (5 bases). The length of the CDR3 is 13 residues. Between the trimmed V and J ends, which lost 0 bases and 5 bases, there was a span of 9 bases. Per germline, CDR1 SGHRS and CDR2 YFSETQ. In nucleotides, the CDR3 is TGCGCCAGCAGCTTGGGACAGCCGGACGAGCAGTACTTC. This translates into CASSLGQPDEQYF.

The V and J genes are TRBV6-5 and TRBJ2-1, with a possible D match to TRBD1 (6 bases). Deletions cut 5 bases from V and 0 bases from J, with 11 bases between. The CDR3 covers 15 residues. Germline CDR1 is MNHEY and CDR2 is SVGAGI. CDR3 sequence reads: CASSTGQSSYNEQFF. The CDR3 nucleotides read TGTGCCAGCAGTACAGGGCAAAGCTCCTACAATGAGCAGTTCTTC.

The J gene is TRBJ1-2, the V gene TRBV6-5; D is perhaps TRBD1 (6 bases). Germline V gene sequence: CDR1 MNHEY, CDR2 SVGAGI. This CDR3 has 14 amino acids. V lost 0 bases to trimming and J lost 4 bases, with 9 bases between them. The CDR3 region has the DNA TGTGCCAGCAGTTACTCGGGGGCCGGCTATGGCTACACCTTC. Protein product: CASSYSGAGYGYTF.

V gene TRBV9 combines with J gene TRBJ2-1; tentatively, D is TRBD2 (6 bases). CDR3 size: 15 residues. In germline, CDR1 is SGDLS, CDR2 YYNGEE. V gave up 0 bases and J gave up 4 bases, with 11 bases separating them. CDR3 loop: CASSVGGNLYNEQFF. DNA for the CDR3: TGTGCCAGCAGCGTAGGCGGGAACCTTTACAATGAGCAGTTCTTC.

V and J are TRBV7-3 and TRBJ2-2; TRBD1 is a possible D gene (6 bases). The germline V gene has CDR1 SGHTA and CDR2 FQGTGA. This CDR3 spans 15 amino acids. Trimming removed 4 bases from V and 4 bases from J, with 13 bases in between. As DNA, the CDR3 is TGTGCCAGCAGCTCGCAGGGGTCGGGCACCGGGGAGCTGTTTTTT. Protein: CASSSQGSGTGELFF.

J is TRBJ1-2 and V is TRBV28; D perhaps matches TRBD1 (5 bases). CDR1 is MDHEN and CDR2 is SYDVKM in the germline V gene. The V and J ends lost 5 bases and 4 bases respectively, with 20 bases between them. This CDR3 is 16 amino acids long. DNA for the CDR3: TGTGCCAGCAGTCGCGACTACGACAGTCCGATCTATGGCTACACCTTC. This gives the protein CASSRDYDSPIYGYTF.

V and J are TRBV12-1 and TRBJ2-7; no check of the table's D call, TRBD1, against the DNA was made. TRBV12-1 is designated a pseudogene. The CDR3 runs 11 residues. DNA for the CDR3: TGTGCCAGCAGCCCCCGGGACAGGGAGTACTTC. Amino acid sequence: CASSPRDREYF.

The CDR3: CAALGFGANVLTF. The CDR3 bases are TGTGCAGCCCTTGGCTTCGGGGCCAACGTCCTGACTTTC. V and J are TRBV19 and TRBJ2-6; D is unresolved. The CDR3 is 13 residues long. Germline CDR1 and CDR2: LNHDA and SQIVND (reference sequence).